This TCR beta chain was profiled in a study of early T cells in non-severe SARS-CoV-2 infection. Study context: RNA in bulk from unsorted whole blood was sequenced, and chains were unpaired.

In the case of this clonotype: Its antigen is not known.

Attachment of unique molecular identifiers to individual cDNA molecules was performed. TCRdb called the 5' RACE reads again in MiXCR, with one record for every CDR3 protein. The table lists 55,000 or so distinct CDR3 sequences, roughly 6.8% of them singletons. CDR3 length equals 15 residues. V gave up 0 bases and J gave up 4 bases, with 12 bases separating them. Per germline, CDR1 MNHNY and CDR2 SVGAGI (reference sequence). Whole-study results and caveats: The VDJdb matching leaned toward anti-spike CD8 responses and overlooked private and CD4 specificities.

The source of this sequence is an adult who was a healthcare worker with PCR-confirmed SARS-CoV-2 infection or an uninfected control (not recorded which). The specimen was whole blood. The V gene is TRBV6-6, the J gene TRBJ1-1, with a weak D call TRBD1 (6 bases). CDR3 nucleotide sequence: TGTGCCAGCAGTTACTCTCGTCCGGGGGCCACTGAAGCTTTCTTT. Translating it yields CASSYSRPGATEAFF.